Listed below are T cell receptor beta chains from one sample, sequenced in a study of tissue T cells after allogeneic stem cell transplantation. This table comes from immunoSEQ multiplex PCR, and its TCRdb copy is limited to in-frame clones, with some not included. The sample carries about 43,000 clones, 92% recorded once. The sequencing used blood, collected before transplantation. All receptors derive from a woman aged 35 to 70 who later had graft-versus-host disease after an allogeneic stem cell transplant. Each CDR3 is given with its conserved first and last residue. D genes are given only for firm matches. Size is omitted from some rows. Given values are once, few, many or a class for expanded clones.

v_gene: TRBV29-1
d_gene: -
j_gene: TRBJ1-1
abundance: -
CDR3nt: TGCAGCGTTGAAACAGGCTTGAACACTGAAGCTTTCTTT
CDR3aa: CSVETGLNTEAFF

v_gene: TRBV18
d_gene: TRBD2
j_gene: TRBJ2-3
abundance: -
CDR3nt: TGTGCCAGCTCACTCGGACTAGCGGATCGCACAGATACGCAGTATTTT
CDR3aa: CASSLGLADRTDTQYF

v_gene: TRBV3-1/TRBV3-2
d_gene: TRBD1
j_gene: TRBJ1-5
abundance: -
CDR3nt: TGTGCCAGCAGCCAAGGAGGGACAGGGAATCAGCCCCAGCATTTT
CDR3aa: CASSQGGTGNQPQHF

v_gene: TRBV30
d_gene: TRBD1
j_gene: TRBJ2-3
abundance: -
CDR3nt: TGTGCCTGGAGCGGGACAGGGGGCGGTAGGCTTCCAGATACGCAGTATTTT
CDR3aa: CAWSGTGGGRLPDTQYF

v_gene: TRBV30
d_gene: -
j_gene: TRBJ1-6
abundance: -
CDR3nt: TGTGCCTGGACGGCTCAAAGGGGGGAAAATTCACCCCTCCACTTT
CDR3aa: CAWTAQRGENSPLHF

v_gene: TRBV5-1
d_gene: TRBD1
j_gene: TRBJ1-2
abundance: -
CDR3nt: TGCGCCAGCAGCCTGACGGACAGGGAAAACTATGGCTACACCTTC
CDR3aa: CASSLTDRENYGYTF

v_gene: TRBV27
d_gene: TRBD2
j_gene: TRBJ2-3
abundance: -
CDR3nt: TGTGCCAGCAGTTTACACCGGGCGGGAGTAGGTTCAGATACGCAGTATTTT
CDR3aa: CASSLHRAGVGSDTQYF

v_gene: TRBV30
d_gene: -
j_gene: TRBJ1-2
abundance: -
CDR3nt: TGTGCCTGGAGTGTGAATGGAGTCACTAACTATGGCTACACCTTC
CDR3aa: CAWSVNGVTNYGYTF

v_gene: TRBV4-1
d_gene: TRBD1
j_gene: TRBJ1-5
abundance: -
CDR3nt: TGCGCCAGCAGCCAAGACGGGACAGACCGACAGCCCCAGCATTTT
CDR3aa: CASSQDGTDRQPQHF

v_gene: TRBV3-1/TRBV3-2
d_gene: -
j_gene: TRBJ1-2
abundance: -
CDR3nt: TGTGCCAGCAGCCAAGATGGGGCTACTATGCGCTACACCTTC
CDR3aa: CASSQDGATMRYTF

v_gene: TRBV7-2
d_gene: -
j_gene: TRBJ2-4
abundance: -
CDR3nt: TGTGCCAGCAGCCTCCGCGGTGGTTGGGACAAAAACATTCAGTACTTC
CDR3aa: CASSLRGGWDKNIQYF

v_gene: TRBV28
d_gene: TRBD1
j_gene: TRBJ2-7
abundance: -
CDR3nt: TGTGCCAGCAGCAAACTACGGACAGGGTTAGGGACCTACGAGCAGTACTTC
CDR3aa: CASSKLRTGLGTYEQYF

v_gene: TRBV5-4
d_gene: TRBD2
j_gene: TRBJ2-1
abundance: -
CDR3nt: TGTGCCAGCAGTCTAAATCCGGGACTAGAATACAATGAGCAGTTCTTC
CDR3aa: CASSLNPGLEYNEQFF

v_gene: TRBV7-2
d_gene: -
j_gene: TRBJ2-1
abundance: few
CDR3nt: TGTGCCAGCAGCTTAGCAATCGACAATGAGCAGTTCTTC
CDR3aa: CASSLAIDNEQFF

v_gene: TRBV29-1
d_gene: TRBD2
j_gene: TRBJ2-2
abundance: -
CDR3nt: TGCAGCGGGGGACTAGCGGGAGGGCCGACCGGGGAGCTGTTTTTT
CDR3aa: CSGGLAGGPTGELFF

v_gene: TRBV11-1
d_gene: -
j_gene: TRBJ2-1
abundance: -
CDR3nt: TGTGCCAGCAGCTTAGCGGGGGGTAAGCGCAATGAGCAGTTCTTC
CDR3aa: CASSLAGGKRNEQFF

v_gene: TRBV30
d_gene: TRBD2
j_gene: TRBJ2-1
abundance: -
CDR3nt: TGTGCCTGGAGTCGTAGCGGGAGCTACAATGAGCAGTTCTTC
CDR3aa: CAWSRSGSYNEQFF

v_gene: TRBV18
d_gene: -
j_gene: TRBJ2-5
abundance: -
CDR3nt: TGTGCCAGCTCACCTAGGAGGGAGACCCAGTACTTC
CDR3aa: CASSPRRETQYF

v_gene: TRBV3-1/TRBV3-2
d_gene: -
j_gene: TRBJ1-5
abundance: -
CDR3nt: TGTGCCAGCAGCCCGGGCCTCGGGGTGGGTCAGCCCCAGCATTTT
CDR3aa: CASSPGLGVGQPQHF

v_gene: TRBV5-8
d_gene: -
j_gene: TRBJ2-1
abundance: -
CDR3nt: TGTGCCAGCAGCTTCCGATCTGCTAAGACTAGTATCCATCGCGATGAGCAGTTCTTC
CDR3aa: CASSFRSAKTSIHRDEQFF

v_gene: TRBV5-1
d_gene: -
j_gene: TRBJ1-4
abundance: -
CDR3nt: TGCGCCAGCAGCGCCGGTGGGTTGGGTTCTAATGAAAAACTGTTTTTT
CDR3aa: CASSAGGLGSNEKLFF

v_gene: TRBV3-1/TRBV3-2
d_gene: TRBD2
j_gene: TRBJ2-5
abundance: -
CDR3nt: TGTGCCAGCAGCCGGACTAGCGGGAGAAGAGAGACCCAGTACTTC
CDR3aa: CASSRTSGRRETQYF

v_gene: TRBV5-4
d_gene: -
j_gene: TRBJ2-2
abundance: -
CDR3nt: TGTGCCAGCAGCTTGGGGAGGGGGGTCACCGGGGAGCTGTTTTTT
CDR3aa: CASSLGRGVTGELFF